These 21 T cell receptor beta chains came from one sample sequenced in a study of T cells in Graves' hyperthyroidism and ophthalmopathy. Using RNA transcripts as the source, TCR beta CDR3 regions were amplified. During a first-round RT-PCR of the TCR CDR3, the HTBI primer set was used. TCRdb re-analysed the multiplex PCR reads in MiXCR, keeping a single row per CDR3 protein. This sample has 500,000 to 600,000 distinct CDR3 sequences, with 35% to 55% found just once. The source material was peripheral blood or thyroid tissue (not recorded which). These receptors were collected from a woman aged 18-30 years with Graves' hyperthyroidism.

The chain couples TRBV2 to TRBJ2-7, with TRBD1 matching 9 bases. J lost 4 bases, V lost 7 bases, and 8 bases had no gene match. Germline V CDR1 and CDR2: SNHLY, FYNNEI. The CDR3 totals 14 residues. DNA of the CDR3: TGTGCCAGCAAGGACAGGGGTCTCTTTTACGAGCAGTACTTC. This encodes CASKDRGLFYEQYF.

The V call is TRBV11-3, the J call TRBJ2-4, with 7 bases that match TRBD1. The germline V gene encodes CDR1 SGHNT and CDR2 YENEEA. V lost 4 bases and J lost 1; bases outside the gene matches: 4. This CDR3 region has 15 residues. CDR3 in DNA: TGTGCCAGCAGCTCTAACAGGGGTGCCAAAAACATTCAGTACTTC. This codes for CASSSNRGAKNIQYF.

The table lists this clonotype with many counts. The chain links TRBV6-6 to TRBJ1-6; D is unclear. The CDR3 is 12 residues long. CDR1 and CDR2 (germline): MNHNY, SVGAGI (reference sequence). V lost 2 bases, J lost 11 bases, and 7 bases lay in between. The chain's CDR3 is CASSYGVAPLHF. In DNA, the CDR3 is TGTGCCAGCAGTTACGGGGTGGCACCCCTCCACTTT.

Notes on this clonotype: This clone may be a read error of a much larger clone one base away. V gene TRBV7-9 combines with J gene TRBJ1-1; 10 nucleotides match TRBD1. Germline CDR1 SEHNR, CDR2 FQNEAQ (reference sequence). CDR3 length: 16 amino acids. The CDR3 protein is CAGSLMGQGILTEAFF. As DNA, the CDR3 is TGTGCCGGCAGCTTGATGGGACAGGGGATACTGACTGAAGCTTTCTTT.

This clonotype has ten or more counts. The rearrangement joins TRBV24-1 to TRBJ2-5, with 7 positions matching TRBD1. The length of the CDR3 is 14 residues. J was trimmed by 3 bases and V by 5 bases; bases with no gene match: 5. Germline values: CDR1 KGHDR, CDR2 SFDVKD. DNA of the CDR3: TGTGCCACCAGTGGAGTGGGGACAGAAGAGACCCAGTACTTC. Encoded protein: CATSGVGTEETQYF.

A word on this clonotype: A much more abundant neighbour one base away suggests this may be a read error. The V call is TRBV10-3, the J call TRBJ2-5; possible D gene TRBD1, 6 bases. CDR1 and CDR2 from the germline V gene are ENHRY and SYGVKD. The CDR3 consists of 14 residues. Trimming took off 3 bases at V and 2 bases at J, with 10 bases between the two ends. CDR3: CAISDRTEQETQYF. CDR3 DNA sequence: TGTGCCATCAGTGATAGGACAGAGCAAGAGACCCAGTACTTC.

J is TRBJ2-7 and V is TRBV20-1; no clear D. V dropped 6 bases and J dropped 0 bases, with 9 bases sitting between them. Germline values: CDR1 DFQATT, CDR2 SNEGSKA (reference sequence). The CDR3 extends over 12 amino acids. The CDR3 region is CSAFRPSYEQYF. DNA for the CDR3: TGCAGTGCATTCCGGCCCTCCTACGAGCAGTACTTC.

J is TRBJ2-7 and V is TRBV7-2, with 10 bases that match TRBD2. V lost 2 bases, J lost 0 bases, and 1 base stayed unmatched. CDR1 and CDR2 from the germline V gene are SGHTA and FQGNSA. The CDR3 runs 15 residues. The CDR3 region is CASSLSSGGSYEQYF. In DNA, the CDR3 is TGTGCCAGCAGCTTATCTAGCGGGGGCTCCTACGAGCAGTACTTC. Full variable domain (missing parts from reference TRBV7-2 and TRBJ2-7): GAGVSQSPSNKVTEKGKDVELRCDPISGHTALYWYRQSLGQGLEFLIYFQGNSAPDKSGLPSDRFSAERTGGSVSTLTIQRTQQEDSAVYLCASSLSSGGSYEQYFGPGTRLTVT.

This clonotype was observed many times. The chain uses TRBV7-8 and TRBJ1-4; a weak D match, TRBD1 (5 bases). Per the germline V gene, CDR1 is SGHVS and CDR2 is FQNEAQ. The CDR3 runs 15 residues. With 1 base removed from V and 8 bases from J, the gap between germline ends came to 14 bases. Here the CDR3 reads CASSLGGGREEKLFF. CDR3 nucleotides: TGTGCCAGCAGCTTAGGGGGGGGACGGGAAGAAAAACTGTTTTTT. The variable domain in full, with the rest retrieved from reference TRBV7-8 and TRBJ1-4, is GAGVSQSPRYKVAKRGQDVALRCDPISGHVSLFWYQQALGQGPEFLTYFQNEAQLDKSGLPSDRFFAERPEGSVSTLKIQRTQQEDSAVYLCASSLGGGREEKLFFGSGTQLSVL.

The chain couples TRBV29-1 to TRBJ2-7; D possibly corresponds to TRBD2 (6 bases). The germline V and J ends were trimmed by 3 bases and 6 bases, with 12 bases remaining between them. CDR3 size: 12 residues. CDR1 and CDR2 from the germline V gene are SQVTM and ANQGSEA. CDR3 residues: CSVEEGSGEQYF. For the CDR3, the DNA is TGCAGCGTTGAGGAGGGGTCTGGCGAGCAGTACTTC.

In its sample, this clonotype was seen many times. The chain uses TRBV5-8 and TRBJ1-4, with a possible D match to TRBD1 (6 bases). Germline assignment: CDR1 SGHTS and CDR2 YDEGEE. V was cut by 4 bases and J by 6 bases, with 16 bases left in between. The CDR3 totals 15 residues. The DNA for the CDR3 is TGTGCCAGCAGCCCCAGTGTGGGGGCGGATGAAAAACTGTTTTTT. It is translated as CASSPSVGADEKLFF.

Comment on this clonotype: A much more abundant neighbour one base away suggests this may be a read error. V usage is TRBV12-3 or TRBV12-4 and J usage is TRBJ1-5; D might be TRBD1 (6 bases). V gave up 6 bases and J gave up 1 base, with 13 bases separating them. CDR3 size: 15 residues. CDR3 sequence (DNA): TGTGCCAGCAGGAAGGGGGGGGAGAGCAATCAGCCCCAGCATTTT. It is translated as CASRKGGESNQPQHF.

This clonotype was picked up many times. The chain combines TRBV5-4 with TRBJ1-2; D is uncertain. The CDR3 runs 12 residues. Per the germline V gene, CDR1 is SGHNT and CDR2 is YYREEE (reference sequence). Trimming pared 4 bases from V and 8 bases from J, leaving 12 bases between. CDR3 DNA sequence: TGTGCCAGCAGCCCCACGGTGGGGGGCTACACCTTC. Protein product: CASSPTVGGYTF.

This clonotype was found a few times. V and J are TRBV10-2 and TRBJ2-7; D tentatively reads TRBD1 or TRBD2 (6 bases each). CDR3 length: 14 amino acids. Germline lookup yields CDR1 WSHSY and CDR2 SAAADI. The germline V and J ends were trimmed by 2 bases and 2 bases, with 10 bases remaining between them. The chain's CDR3 is CASSETGATYEQYF. CDR3 bases: TGCGCCAGCAGTGAGACGGGGGCCACCTACGAGCAGTACTTC.

This sequence joins TRBV10-3 and TRBJ2-5; tentative D call: TRBD2 (6 bases). Germline loops: CDR1 ENHRY, CDR2 SYGVKD. Trimming pared 7 bases from V and 5 bases from J, leaving 14 bases between. This CDR3 has 13 residues. The CDR3 sequence is CAITPGVGETQYF. The CDR3 DNA is TGTGCCATCACCCCGGGAGTCGGTGAGACCCAGTACTTC.

This clonotype has ten or more counts. The chain has TRBV5-8 and TRBJ1-1; no reliable D call. The CDR3 runs 14 residues. Germline V CDR1 and CDR2: SGHTS, YDEGEE. V gave up 2 bases and J gave up 11 bases, with 19 bases separating them. CDR3 DNA sequence: TGTGCCAGCAGCTTTTACTCCTTAAACGGGGAGGCTTTCTTT. Its protein product is CASSFYSLNGEAFF.

V usage is TRBV29-1 and J usage is TRBJ2-1; 9 bases agree with TRBD1. The CDR3 consists of 13 residues. The trim removed 4 bases at V and 8 bases at J, leaving 6 bases unmatched. Germline lookup yields CDR1 SQVTM and CDR2 ANQGSEA. The chain's CDR3 is CSVVGTGRHEQFF. The CDR3 coding sequence is TGCAGCGTTGTAGGGACAGGGCGGCATGAGCAGTTCTTC.

This clonotype was detected a few times. V usage is TRBV27 and J usage is TRBJ2-7; 13 bases fit TRBD2. Germline CDR1 MNHEY, CDR2 SMNVEV (reference sequence). This CDR3 region has 17 residues. With V trimmed by 0 bases and J by 2 bases, 4 bases remained unmatched. CDR3 sequence reads: CASSLSGLAGTPYEQYF. Here the CDR3 DNA reads TGTGCCAGCAGTTTATCGGGACTAGCGGGAACACCCTACGAGCAGTACTTC.

This clonotype occurred many times. The genes are TRBV4-2 and TRBJ1-2; weak D call: TRBD1 (6 bases). V dropped 4 bases and J dropped 8 bases, with 20 bases sitting between them. The CDR3 contains 15 residues. From germline, CDR1 is LGHNA and CDR2 YNFKEQ. CDR3 sequence: CASSLRDTGVKGYTF. The CDR3 nucleotides read TGTGCCAGCAGCCTAAGGGACACCGGCGTCAAGGGCTACACCTTC.

This rearrangement joins TRBV7-6 to TRBJ2-7; D possibly corresponds to TRBD1 (5 bases). The end of the DNA fits TRBJ2-5 better, so the J call may be wrong. CDR1 is SGHVS and CDR2 is FNYEAQ in the germline V gene. This CDR3 has 14 residues. The CDR3 DNA reads as TGTGCCAGCAGCTTGGGTCAGGGCCCAGAGACCCAGTACTTC. As protein: CASSLGQGPETQYF.

In its sample, this clonotype was seen many times. The rearrangement joins TRBV3-1 to TRBJ2-7, with D unclear. This CDR3 is 13 amino acids long. Trimming cost V 4 bases and J 6 bases, with 13 bases left between them. From germline, CDR1 is LGHDT and CDR2 YNNKEL (reference sequence). The CDR3 is CASSPGPVGEQYF. CDR3 DNA sequence: TGTGCCAGCAGCCCAGGACCGGTTGGCGAGCAGTACTTC.